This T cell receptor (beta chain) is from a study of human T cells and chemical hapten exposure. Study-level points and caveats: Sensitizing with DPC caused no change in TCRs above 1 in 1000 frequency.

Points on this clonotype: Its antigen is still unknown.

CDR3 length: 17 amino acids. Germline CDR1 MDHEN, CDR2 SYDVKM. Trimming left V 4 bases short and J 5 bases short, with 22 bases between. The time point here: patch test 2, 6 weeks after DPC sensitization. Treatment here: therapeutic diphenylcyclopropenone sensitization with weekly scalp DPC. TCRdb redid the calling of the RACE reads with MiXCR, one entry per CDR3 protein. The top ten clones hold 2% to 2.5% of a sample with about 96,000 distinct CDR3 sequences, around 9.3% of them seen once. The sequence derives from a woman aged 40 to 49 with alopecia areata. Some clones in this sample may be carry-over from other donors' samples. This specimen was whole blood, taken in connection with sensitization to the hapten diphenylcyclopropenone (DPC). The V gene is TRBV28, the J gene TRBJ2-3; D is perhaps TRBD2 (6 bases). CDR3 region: CASSSRATSPGIDTQYF. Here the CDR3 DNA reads TGTGCCAGCAGTTCCCGAGCGACTAGTCCGGGGATAGATACGCAGTATTTT.